The clone carrying this T cell receptor beta chain was counted between two and nine times. Its antigen is not identified. This entry comes from a study of blood T cells in healthy people across ages. The authors ran a second PCR of about 6 to 11 cycles using a sample-barcoded 5' primer and a J-beta primer mix. Sequencing of every sample gave 3 million or more CDR3-containing paired-end reads. TCRdb analysed the 5' RACE reads with MiXCR anew, one entry per CDR3 protein. The table records 1.5 million to 2 million distinct CDR3 sequences, around 48% of them present only once. Study results and caveats: Diversity figures based on one million T cells were deemed too low.

Healthy individuals of Caucasian origin from Russia, aged roughly 6 to 100, served as donors. Isolated PBMCs totaled at least 7 million in each sample. V shed 6 bases, J shed 10 bases, and the junction held 14 bases outside the gene matches. Germline values: CDR1 MNHEY, CDR2 SMNVEV (reference sequence). The CDR3 is made up of 15 amino acids. V usage is TRBV27 and J usage is TRBJ2-7; 11 bases are shared with TRBD2. This TCR derives from a middle-aged woman in good health. Sequencing used blood. The CDR3 nucleotides read TGTGCCAGCAGCGGGACTAGCGGATACCCGATCTCCCAGTACTTC. It is translated as CASSGTSGYPISQYF.